The clone carrying this T cell receptor beta chain has a handful of counts. Its target is unknown. These data originate in a study of neoadjuvant anti-PD-1 for oral cavity cancer. Background on the study: Patients without progression got a fourth dose around day 43. Study outcomes and limitations: Post-nivolumab, blood T cell clonality was significantly elevated in non-responders.

Germline V gives CDR1 SNHLY, CDR2 FYNNEI. The CDR3 is 12 residues long. V was cut by 4 bases and J by 7 bases, with 10 bases left in between. The assay was immunoSEQ multiplex PCR, and TCRdb's table has in-frame clones only and misses some. The repertoire holds 17,000 or so clones, with roughly 78% as singletons. The receptor's source is a person aged 35-79 years with oral cavity squamous cell carcinoma. The rearrangement uses TRBV2 and TRBJ1-2; D possibly corresponds to TRBD1 (5 bases). The specimen comprised PBMCs, sampled before nivolumab (anti-PD-1) treatment. For the CDR3, the DNA is TGTGCCAGCAGTGTAGGCCAGGGTGGCTACACCTTC. It is translated as CASSVGQGGYTF.